This TCR beta chain was recovered during a study of early T cells in non-severe SARS-CoV-2 infection (dated by TCRdb to the early 2020s). Study-wide context: Because TCR sequencing was done on bulk RNA from unsorted whole blood, the alpha and beta chains could not be paired. On the study overall, not on this receptor specifically: Matching against VDJdb was skewed toward anti-spike CD8 responses, likely underestimated virus-specific expansions, and missed private and CD4 specificities.

A word on this clonotype: Its antigen specificity is not known. No much larger clone exists at a distance of one base, and base qualities are not known.

From V the trimming removes 5 bases and from J it removes 5 bases, while the gene matches leave 12 bases of the junction unaccounted for. CDR1 and CDR2 (SGHNT, YYREEE) derive from the germline V gene (reference sequence). The CDR3, cysteine through phenylalanine, is 15 amino acids long. Only the CDR3 DNA is retained, 45 bases long and in frame from the first base. A case-control design nested within a healthcare worker cohort in London, UK, was used, with weekly nasopharyngeal swab PCR tests and blood sampling performed. Healthcare workers were recruited during the week of the UK lockdown, between 23 and 31 March 2020, and followed weekly for up to 16 weeks. Library preparation was by 5' RACE. The sequencing machine was a NextSeq 500. To correct for sequencing error and PCR bias, the TCR library protocol tagged individual cDNA molecules with unique molecular identifiers. TCR alpha and beta chains were both sequenced, and the abundances of alpha and beta sequences in each sample were closely correlated with each other. On the study's bioinformatics: Decombinator V4 was used to annotate TCR sequences for V gene, J gene and CDR3. Expanded TCRs were defined as changing significantly between any two time points under a Poisson model with p below 0.0001. TCR abundances were normalised to the total number of TCRs sequenced in each sample and reported as counts per million. MAIT TCRs were defined by TRAV1-2 paired with TRAJ12, TRAJ20 or TRAJ33, and iNKT TCRs by TRAV10 paired with TRAJ18. VDJdb, accessed on 1 November 2021, was searched for TCRs annotated for CMV, EBV and SARS-CoV-2, and TCRs annotated for more than one antigen were excluded. TCRdb passed the public sequencing reads through fastp at Q25 and MiXCR, retaining productive beta sequences. Each CDR3 protein appears once, grouped with its most common genes and DNA. For this entry, the V and J calls and clone size follow TCRdb and not the study's own pipeline. This sample lists about 59,000 distinct CDR3 sequences; under 15% were detected once. About 9.3% of the sample belongs to the ten largest clones.

This sequence originates from an adult who was a healthcare worker with PCR-confirmed SARS-CoV-2 infection or an uninfected control (not recorded which). Here the sequenced sample was whole blood, taken at baseline. The chain is assembled from TRBV5-4 and TRBJ2-7; 8 middle bases align to TRBD2. The DNA is as follows: TGTGCCAGCAGATTAGGCGGGAGGCCGAGCGACGAGCAGTACTTC. The translation is CASRLGGRPSDEQYF. With all but the CDR3 taken from the reference TRBV5-4 and TRBJ2-7 genes, the full variable domain is: ETGVTQSPTHLIKTRGQQVTLRCSSQSGHNTVSWYQQALGQGPQFIFQYYREEENGRGNFPPRFSGLQFPNYSSELNVNALELDDSALYLCASRLGGRPSDEQYFGPGTRLTVT.